This T cell receptor beta chain appears in the sequencing data of a study of blood T cells in healthy people across ages. Study outcomes and limitations: With age, beta diversity per million T cells declined roughly linearly, significantly by about 37.

CDR3 size: 13 residues. Germline CDR1 reads SGHNT; CDR2 reads YENEEA. V lost 3 bases, J lost 6 bases, and 12 bases lay in between. Using a J-beta primer mix together with a sample-barcoded 5' primer, a second PCR was run for roughly 6 to 12 cycles. Each CDR3 protein is one row after TCRdb ran MiXCR on the 5' RACE reads. The table has 500,000 to 700,000 distinct CDR3 sequences, under 30% seen once; the top ten hold 15% to 19%. This clonotype was seen ten or more times. Antigen unknown. This chain links TRBV11-3 with TRBJ2-7; D is possibly TRBD2 (5 bases). The receptor's source is an elderly woman in good health. The sequencing sample was made of blood. CDR3 residues: CASSFPGEGEQYF. Here the CDR3 DNA reads TGTGCCAGCAGCTTCCCAGGCGAGGGCGAGCAGTACTTC.